These T cell receptor beta chains were read from a single sample in a study of blood T cells in healthy people across ages. TCRdb re-called the 5' RACE reads through MiXCR, storing one row per CDR3 protein. The profile shows hundreds of thousands of distinct CDR3 sequences, 53% of them singletons. Material: blood. These receptors were collected from a man older than 75 in good health. Each CDR3 is given with its conserved first and last residue. The order of the fields is V gene, clone size, J gene, D gene, CDR3 protein, CDR3 DNA. A D gene is named only where the DNA matches it firmly. Clone size is shown for a subset of rows, as once, few, many or a class of expanded clone.

>TRBV4-1|few|TRBJ2-5|.
CASSQNRGRETQYF
TGCGCCAGCAGCCAAAACCGGGGGCGAGAGACCCAGTACTTC
>TRBV9|.|TRBJ2-5|TRBD1
CASSKDRAVGETQYF
TGTGCCAGCAGCAAGGACAGGGCTGTAGGAGAGACCCAGTACTTC
>TRBV27|few|TRBJ2-5|.
CASSLGGGYQETQYF
TGTGCCAGCAGTCTAGGGGGAGGCTACCAAGAGACCCAGTACTTC
>TRBV20-1|few|TRBJ1-1|.
CSATRTAGAFF
TGCAGTGCTACCCGAACTGCGGGAGCTTTCTTT
>TRBV6-6|.|TRBJ1-6|.
CASSYRGGYNSPLHF
TGTGCCAGCAGTTACAGGGGGGGCTATAATTCACCCCTCCACTTT
>TRBV10-3|.|TRBJ2-5|.
CAITATPQETQYF
TGTGCCATCACGGCAACCCCCCAAGAGACCCAGTACTTC
>TRBV28|once|TRBJ1-5|.
CASSLVGASPQHF
TGTGCCAGCAGTCTGGTAGGGGCCTCGCCCCAGCATTTT
>TRBV6-5|.|TRBJ2-1|TRBD1
CASSYRDSTNEQFF
TGTGCCAGCAGTTACCGGGACAGCACCAATGAGCAGTTCTTC
>TRBV5-1|.|TRBJ2-6|.
CASSQRGQGSGANVLTF
TGCGCCAGCAGCCAACGGGGCCAGGGTTCTGGGGCCAACGTCCTGACTTTC
>TRBV27|few|TRBJ2-6|.
CATQFTSPGNSGANVLTF
TGTGCCACCCAGTTTACGTCCCCAGGCAACTCTGGGGCCAACGTCCTGACTTTC
>TRBV24-1|few|TRBJ2-1|.
CATSDFPRNNEQFF
TGTGCCACCAGTGATTTTCCGAGAAACAATGAGCAGTTCTTC
>TRBV27|.|TRBJ2-5|.
CASRKSPPETQYF
TGTGCCAGCAGAAAAAGTCCCCCGGAGACCCAGTACTTC
>TRBV20-1|.|TRBJ2-3|TRBD2
CSAYSGATDTQYF
TGCAGTGCTTATAGCGGGGCCACAGATACGCAGTATTTT
>TRBV12-5|.|TRBJ1-5|.
CASGLFHGPGGTQPQHF
TGTGCTAGTGGTTTGTTCCACGGACCCGGAGGTACTCAGCCCCAGCATTTT
>TRBV2|.|TRBJ2-1|.
CASSEESGRNYNEQFF
TGTGCCAGCAGTGAGGAAAGTGGGAGGAACTACAATGAGCAGTTCTTC
>TRBV4-2|many|TRBJ2-6|.
CASTAPGQSGSGANVLTF
TGTGCCAGCACGGCCCCGGGACAAAGCGGGTCTGGGGCCAACGTCCTGACTTTC
>TRBV18|.|TRBJ2-7|.
CASSSSAGAHISEQYF
TGTGCCAGCTCATCCTCGGCGGGGGCACATATCAGCGAGCAGTACTTC
>TRBV7-2|few|TRBJ2-1|.
CASSPAQGMANEQFF
TGTGCCAGCAGCCCGGCACAGGGTATGGCCAATGAGCAGTTCTTC
>TRBV30|.|TRBJ1-4|.
CAWSVAGKNEKLFF
TGTGCCTGGAGTGTAGCCGGAAAGAATGAAAAACTGTTTTTT
>TRBV20-1|few|TRBJ2-5|.
CSAPEHGGSETQYF
TGCAGTGCCCCAGAACACGGGGGTTCAGAGACCCAGTACTTC
>TRBV20-1|.|TRBJ2-7|TRBD2
CSARNPTSGSFDEQYF
TGCAGTGCTAGGAACCCGACTAGCGGGAGCTTTGATGAGCAGTACTTC
>TRBV4-2|.|TRBJ2-5|TRBD1
CASSPDRAETQYF
TGTGCCAGCAGCCCCGACAGGGCGGAGACCCAGTACTTC
>TRBV25-1|many|TRBJ1-2|.
CASSWGSNYGYTF
TGTGCCAGCAGTTGGGGGTCTAACTATGGCTACACCTTC
>TRBV12-3/TRBV12-4|.|TRBJ2-5|TRBD1
CASRDREGGETQYF
TGTGCCAGCAGGGACAGGGAAGGAGGGGAGACCCAGTACTTC
>TRBV7-9|.|TRBJ1-1|.
CASSLSQGTNTEAFF
TGTGCCAGCAGCTTGTCCCAGGGAACGAACACTGAAGCTTTCTTT
>TRBV12-5|.|TRBJ2-7|TRBD1
CASGLVHGTAAYEQYF
TGTGCTAGTGGTTTGGTACACGGGACAGCGGCCTACGAGCAGTACTTC
>TRBV9|.|TRBJ2-7|.
CASSVEGGAYEQYF
TGTGCCAGCAGCGTAGAGGGCGGGGCCTACGAGCAGTACTTC
>TRBV10-3|.|TRBJ2-1|TRBD2
CAISGLAGESEQFF
TGTGCCATCAGTGGTCTAGCGGGAGAAAGTGAGCAGTTCTTC
>TRBV18|few|TRBJ2-7|.
CASSPATSYEQYF
TGTGCCAGCTCACCAGCCACCTCCTACGAGCAGTACTTC
>TRBV28|.|TRBJ2-1|.
CASRTPGTAYNEQFF
TGTGCCAGCAGGACCCCCGGGACCGCTTACAATGAGCAGTTCTTC
>TRBV10-3|few|TRBJ2-5|TRBD2
CATGLAGAKNQETQYF
TGTGCCACGGGACTAGCGGGAGCAAAAAACCAAGAGACCCAGTACTTC
>TRBV7-9|.|TRBJ1-6|.
CASSSRGGLLSPLHF
TGTGCCAGCAGCTCCCGCGGGGGATTACTTTCACCCCTCCACTTT
>TRBV14|.|TRBJ2-3|TRBD1
CASSQGTGRYAYF
TGTGCCAGCAGCCAAGGGACAGGCAGATACGCGTATTTT
>TRBV10-3|.|TRBJ2-1|TRBD2
CAISGKASGTNEQFF
TGTGCCATCAGTGGTAAGGCTAGCGGGACGAATGAGCAGTTCTTC
>TRBV4-2|few|TRBJ2-7|TRBD2
CASSQTTSGLWPYEQYF
TGTGCCAGCAGCCAGACTACTAGCGGTTTATGGCCCTACGAGCAGTACTTC
>TRBV10-3|.|TRBJ2-3|TRBD2
CAISPGTSGTWRDAYF
TGTGCCATCAGTCCCGGGACTAGCGGGACTTGGCGAGACGCGTATTTT
>TRBV20-1|.|TRBJ1-1|.
CSAQGFMNTEAFF
TGCAGTGCTCAGGGCTTCATGAACACTGAAGCTTTCTTT
>TRBV9|.|TRBJ1-2|TRBD1
CASTQGEGAIGYTF
TGTGCCAGCACCCAGGGGGAGGGGGCGATTGGCTACACCTTC
>TRBV28|once|TRBJ1-1|.
CATRKDRLEAFF
TGTGCCACCAGGAAGGACAGACTAGAAGCTTTCTTT
>TRBV19|few|TRBJ1-2|TRBD1
CASEGGVYGYTF
TGTGCCAGTGAAGGGGGCGTCTATGGCTACACCTTC
>TRBV5-1|.|TRBJ1-5|.
CASSQEGTGNQPQHF
TGCGCCAGCAGTCAAGAGGGTACCGGCAATCAGCCCCAGCATTTT
>TRBV20-1|.|TRBJ1-1|.
CSARATENTEAFF
TGCAGTGCTAGGGCGACAGAGAACACTGAAGCTTTCTTT